These T cell receptor beta chains were read from a single sample in a study of shared clonotypes between healthy human individuals. The data were produced by immunoSEQ multiplex PCR, yet TCRdb's version contains in-frame clones alone and is incomplete. The data show roughly 2.5 million clones, with roughly nine tenths seen just once and about 0.13% held by the top ten. Sequencing was carried out using naive CD4+ T cells sorted from blood. These receptors all stem from a man aged 18 to 30 in good health. Both conserved end residues are part of each CDR3. The D gene is left open where the match is weak. Clone size is given for some rows only: seen once, a few or many times, or a class if the clone is expanded.

V gene: TRBV6-5
D gene: TRBD1
J gene: TRBJ1-1
clone size: .
CDR3 protein: CASSPGTGGRTEAFF
CDR3 DNA: TGTGCCAGCAGTCCAGGGACAGGGGGGCGGACTGAAGCTTTCTTT

V gene: TRBV2
D gene: .
J gene: TRBJ1-1
clone size: .
CDR3 protein: CASSEYVVGEAFF
CDR3 DNA: TGTGCCAGCAGTGAATATGTGGTGGGTGAAGCTTTCTTT

V gene: TRBV4-1
D gene: .
J gene: TRBJ2-5
clone size: once
CDR3 protein: CASSQVGKRAGGETQYF
CDR3 DNA: TGCGCCAGCAGCCAAGTAGGAAAGCGGGCCGGGGGAGAGACCCAGTACTTC

V gene: TRBV25-1
D gene: .
J gene: TRBJ2-7
clone size: once
CDR3 protein: CASSEPGPYEQYF
CDR3 DNA: TGCGCCAGCAGTGAGCCCGGGCCCTACGAGCAGTACTTC

V gene: TRBV7-9
D gene: .
J gene: TRBJ2-3
clone size: .
CDR3 protein: CASSLRVRSGSTDTQYF
CDR3 DNA: TGTGCCAGCAGCTTAAGGGTTCGAAGCGGCAGCACAGATACGCAGTATTTT

V gene: TRBV11-2
D gene: .
J gene: TRBJ2-7
clone size: .
CDR3 protein: CASSSDTFSYEQYF
CDR3 DNA: TGTGCCAGCAGCTCGGACACTTTTTCCTACGAGCAGTACTTC

V gene: TRBV6-1
D gene: TRBD1
J gene: TRBJ2-1
clone size: .
CDR3 protein: CASSLGQGYYNEQFF
CDR3 DNA: TGTGCCAGCAGCCTCGGACAGGGGTACTACAATGAGCAGTTCTTC

V gene: TRBV7-8
D gene: .
J gene: TRBJ1-1
clone size: .
CDR3 protein: CASSTIGEAFF
CDR3 DNA: TGTGCCAGCAGCACTATCGGGGAAGCTTTCTTT

V gene: TRBV27
D gene: .
J gene: TRBJ1-5
clone size: once
CDR3 protein: CASSPLSGVFRVRSNQPQHF
CDR3 DNA: TGTGCCAGCAGTCCGCTCTCTGGGGTCTTTCGCGTGAGGAGCAATCAGCCCCAGCATTTT

V gene: TRBV11-3
D gene: .
J gene: TRBJ2-7
clone size: .
CDR3 protein: CASSERGTEQYF
CDR3 DNA: TGTGCCAGCAGCGAACGGGGTACCGAGCAGTACTTC

V gene: TRBV5-4
D gene: TRBD1
J gene: TRBJ2-3
clone size: .
CDR3 protein: CASHRGPKDTQYF
CDR3 DNA: TGTGCCAGCCACAGGGGGCCTAAAGATACGCAGTATTTT

V gene: TRBV6-5
D gene: .
J gene: TRBJ2-7
clone size: once
CDR3 protein: CASSYSSVRGDEQYF
CDR3 DNA: TGTGCCAGCAGTTACTCGAGCGTTAGGGGGGACGAGCAGTACTTC

V gene: TRBV7-7
D gene: .
J gene: TRBJ2-7
clone size: .
CDR3 protein: CASSPDASTYEQYF
CDR3 DNA: TGTGCTAGCAGCCCTGATGCCTCCACCTACGAGCAGTACTTC

V gene: TRBV6-1
D gene: .
J gene: TRBJ1-4
clone size: .
CDR3 protein: CASSEQVLRGTNEKLFF
CDR3 DNA: TGTGCCAGCAGTGAACAGGTTTTAAGAGGGACTAATGAAAAACTGTTTTTT

V gene: TRBV5-1
D gene: .
J gene: TRBJ1-2
clone size: .
CDR3 protein: CASRSSGDNYGYTF
CDR3 DNA: TGCGCCAGCAGATCGTCAGGTGACAACTATGGCTACACCTTC

V gene: TRBV5-1
D gene: .
J gene: TRBJ1-3
clone size: .
CDR3 protein: CASSLEGSLIGNTIYF
CDR3 DNA: TGCGCCAGCAGCTTGGAGGGCAGTTTAATTGGAAACACCATATATTTT

V gene: TRBV5-1
D gene: TRBD1
J gene: TRBJ2-3
clone size: .
CDR3 protein: CASSAGQVNVDTQYF
CDR3 DNA: TGCGCCAGCAGCGCTGGACAGGTAAACGTAGATACGCAGTATTTT

V gene: TRBV7-2
D gene: .
J gene: TRBJ2-4
clone size: .
CDR3 protein: CASSLNVRRLVGNIQYF
CDR3 DNA: TGTGCCAGCAGCTTAAATGTTCGACGGCTCGTTGGTAACATTCAGTACTTC

V gene: TRBV5-1
D gene: .
J gene: TRBJ1-2
clone size: .
CDR3 protein: CASSLASGIYGYTF
CDR3 DNA: TGCGCCAGCAGCTTGGCCTCAGGGATTTATGGCTACACCTTC

V gene: TRBV4-1
D gene: .
J gene: TRBJ1-2
clone size: once
CDR3 protein: CASSPGTAVNYGYTF
CDR3 DNA: TGCGCCAGCAGCCCCGGGACGGCCGTAAACTATGGCTACACCTTC

V gene: TRBV13
D gene: TRBD1
J gene: TRBJ2-7
clone size: .
CDR3 protein: CASSSTGESYEQYF
CDR3 DNA: TGTGCCAGCAGCTCGACAGGGGAGTCCTACGAGCAGTACTTC

V gene: TRBV21-1
D gene: .
J gene: TRBJ1-2
clone size: .
CDR3 protein: CASSKGQGHGYTF
CDR3 DNA: TGTGCCAGCAGCAAAGGACAGGGCCATGGCTACACCTTC

V gene: TRBV21-1
D gene: .
J gene: TRBJ2-7
clone size: .
CDR3 protein: CASSKVEGIVREQYF
CDR3 DNA: TGTGCCAGCAGCAAAGTAGAGGGGATCGTACGCGAGCAGTACTTC

V gene: TRBV21-1
D gene: .
J gene: TRBJ2-7
clone size: .
CDR3 protein: CASSAQRGQTSYEQYF
CDR3 DNA: TGTGCCAGCAGCGCCCAACGGGGACAGACTTCCTACGAGCAGTACTTC

V gene: TRBV14
D gene: .
J gene: TRBJ1-6
clone size: .
CDR3 protein: CASSQTDSSSYNSPLHF
CDR3 DNA: TGTGCCAGCAGCCAAACGGACTCAAGCTCCTATAATTCACCCCTCCACTTT

V gene: TRBV7-3
D gene: TRBD2
J gene: TRBJ2-1
clone size: .
CDR3 protein: CASSLNLAGPEQFF
CDR3 DNA: TGTGCCAGCAGCTTAAATCTAGCGGGGCCCGAGCAGTTCTTC

V gene: TRBV2
D gene: TRBD2
J gene: TRBJ2-1
clone size: .
CDR3 protein: CASSPPGLAANEQFF
CDR3 DNA: TGTGCCAGCAGCCCACCGGGACTAGCGGCTAATGAGCAGTTCTTC